Presented here are 3 T cell receptor beta chains from one specimen sequenced in a study of CD8 T cells in ankylosing spondylitis. Study-wide points: Characteristic of ankylosing spondylitis blood, it appeared, was a TCR beta motif comprising several highly homologous variants.

Their cognate antigens are unknown. One entry per CDR3 protein results from TCRdb running MiXCR on the 5' RACE reads. The sample has some 840,000 distinct CDR3 sequences, around 11% seen once. The specimen sequenced was blood, either unsorted or a sorted T cell fraction (not recorded which). Receptors were obtained from a male donor with ankylosing spondylitis.

The rearrangement links TRBV27 to TRBJ2-1; 7 bases are shared with TRBD2. CDR1 and CDR2 from the germline V gene are MNHEY and SMNVEV (reference sequence). The CDR3 is made up of 13 amino acids. The J segment lost 10 bases and the V segment lost 5 bases, leaving 8 bases of the junction unmatched. CDR3: CASSRHGGEEQFF. The CDR3 DNA reads TGTGCCAGCAGTCGGCATGGGGGGGAGGAGCAGTTCTTC.

To note about this clonotype: A much larger clone lies a single base off, so this may be a read error. The chain combines TRBV6-2 or TRBV6-3 with TRBJ1-1; D uncertain. Germline V gives CDR1 MNHEY, CDR2 SVGEGT. This CDR3 is 13 amino acids long. Trimming took 2 bases from V and 1 from J, leaving 5 bases between them. CDR3 sequence reads: CASSYKGNTEAFF. CDR3 nucleotides: TGTGCCAGCAGTTACAAGGGGAACACTGAAGCTTTCTTT.

As regards this clonotype: The final CDR3 position lacks the conserved phenylalanine or tryptophan, pointing to a likely read error. This rearrangement joins TRBV7-2 to TRBJ2-3; D possibly corresponds to TRBD2 (6 bases). CDR1 and CDR2 (germline): SGHTA, FQGNSA. The CDR3 loop spans 13 amino acids. The V gene lost 5 bases and the J gene lost 9 bases, with 15 bases spanning the gap. CDR3 region: CASSPPGGETQYI. As DNA, the CDR3 is TGTGCCAGCAGCCCCCCCGGGGGAGAGACGCAGTATATT.